Sequencing of this T cell receptor (beta chain) was carried out in a study of T cell changes during pregnancy in multiple sclerosis. Sequencing used immunoSEQ multiplex PCR; TCRdb keeps in-frame clones, though not all of them. The sample carries some 110,000 clones, 80% to 95% recorded once. The CDR3 has 16 amino acids. Germline V gene lookup returns CDR1 SGHTA and CDR2 FQGNSA. Trimming removed 2 bases at V and 5 bases at J, with 13 bases between. The sequence came from a female donor with multiple sclerosis, enrolled in a pregnancy study. The V and J genes are TRBV7-2 and TRBJ1-6; possibly TRBD1 for D (5 bases). The source material was peripheral blood, sampled in the third trimester of pregnancy. The CDR3 sequence: CASSLPQGIDNSPLHF. The DNA of the CDR3 is TGTGCCAGCAGCTTACCCCAGGGAATCGATAATTCACCCCTCCACTTT.